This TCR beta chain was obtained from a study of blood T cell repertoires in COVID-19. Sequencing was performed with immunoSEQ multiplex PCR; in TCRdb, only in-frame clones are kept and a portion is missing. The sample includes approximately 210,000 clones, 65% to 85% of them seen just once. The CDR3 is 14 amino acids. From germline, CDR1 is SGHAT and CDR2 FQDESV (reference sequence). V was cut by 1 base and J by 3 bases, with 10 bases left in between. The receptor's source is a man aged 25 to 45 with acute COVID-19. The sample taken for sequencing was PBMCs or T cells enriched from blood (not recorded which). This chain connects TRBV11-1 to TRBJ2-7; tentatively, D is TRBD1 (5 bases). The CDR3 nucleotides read TGTGCCAGCAGCTTAGTAAGGGGTGGCTACGAGCAGTACTTC. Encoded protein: CASSLVRGGYEQYF.